The 22 T cell receptor beta chains given below trace back to one sample, sequenced in a study of cytomegalovirus exposure and HLA in healthy donors. Produced via immunoSEQ multiplex PCR; TCRdb's table is partial and in-frame only. The sample contains tens of thousands of clones, 85% to 95% of which appear only once. Sequencing input: PBMCs. Receptor source: a woman in her late teens or twenties in good health and CMV-seropositive.

This clone was picked up one time. This chain connects TRBV7-9 to TRBJ2-1; D uncertain. V lost 7 bases and J lost 8, with 9 bases in between. This CDR3 has 11 amino acids. CDR1 SEHNR and CDR2 FQNEAQ come from the germline V gene (reference sequence). The CDR3 region has the DNA TGTGCCAGCACACGACAAGATGAGCAGTTCTTC. Its translation is CASTRQDEQFF. Based on the CDR3 plus reference TRBV7-9 and TRBJ2-1, the full variable domain is DTGVSQNPRHKITKRGQNVTFRCDPISEHNRLYWYRQTLGQGPEFLTYFQNEAQLEKSRLLSDRFSAERPKGSFSTLEIQRTEQGDSAMYLCASTRQDEQFFGPGTRLTVL.

The chain uses TRBV9 and TRBJ2-1, with D perhaps matching TRBD1 (6 bases). Trimming shortened V by 3 bases and J by 8 bases, and 18 bases separated the two germline ends. From germline, CDR1 is SGDLS and CDR2 YYNGEE. This CDR3 is built from 15 residues. Written as DNA, the CDR3 is TGTGCCAGCAGCGCGCTCACAGGGATTGCCGATGAGCAGTTCTTC. Protein sequence: CASSALTGIADEQFF.

The chain couples TRBV18 to TRBJ2-3; tentatively, D is TRBD1 (5 bases). V was pared by 2 bases and J by 0 bases, with 6 bases between. This CDR3 has 14 amino acids. Looked up from germline, CDR1 is KGHSH and CDR2 is LQKENI. Here the CDR3 reads CASSPRQSTDTQYF. The DNA for the CDR3 is TGTGCCAGCTCACCAAGACAGAGCACAGATACGCAGTATTTT.

The chain has TRBV27 and TRBJ2-2, with D possibly matching TRBD2 (5 bases). Germline V CDR1 and CDR2: MNHEY, SMNVEV (reference sequence). The CDR3 extends over 15 amino acids. V dropped 6 bases and J dropped 5 bases, with 16 bases sitting between them. The CDR3 DNA follows: TGTGCCAGCAGGGGAGTTGACTATGGAACCGGGGAGCTGTTTTTT. Translating it yields CASRGVDYGTGELFF.

The chain uses TRBV18 and TRBJ1-5, with D possibly being TRBD1 (6 bases). This CDR3 spans 15 amino acids. Trimming left V 2 bases short and J 3 bases short, with 11 bases between. Germline values: CDR1 KGHSH, CDR2 LQKENI. The CDR3 region is CASSPTTGPNQPQHF. The CDR3 nucleotides read TGTGCCAGCTCACCAACCACAGGGCCCAATCAGCCCCAGCATTTT.

The gene calls are TRBV7-9 and TRBJ2-6; 9 bases are a match to TRBD2. Germline lookup yields CDR1 SEHNR and CDR2 FQNEAQ (reference sequence). The V segment lost 3 bases and the J segment 1 base; nucleotides outside the gene matches: 4. The CDR3 covers 17 residues. CDR3 bases: TGTGCCAGCAGCTTGAGCGGGGGGAGATCTGGGGCCAACGTCCTGACTTTC. Protein product: CASSLSGGRSGANVLTF. The full variable domain, its missing parts supplied by reference TRBV7-9 and TRBJ2-6, is DTGVSQNPRHKITKRGQNVTFRCDPISEHNRLYWYRQTLGQGPEFLTYFQNEAQLEKSRLLSDRFSAERPKGSFSTLEIQRTEQGDSAMYLCASSLSGGRSGANVLTFGAGSRLTVL.

This chain connects TRBV5-8 to TRBJ2-3, with TRBD1 matching 9 bases. V was clipped by 4 bases and J by 0 bases; unmatched bases: 6. Per the germline V gene, CDR1 is SGHTS and CDR2 is YDEGEE. This CDR3 is 16 amino acids long. CDR3 nucleotides: TGTGCCAGCAGCCCATGGACAGGGGCTAGCACAGATACGCAGTATTTT. It codes for CASSPWTGASTDTQYF.

The chain is built from TRBV7-2 and TRBJ2-3, with D maybe TRBD1 (6 bases). CDR3 length: 15 residues. V lost 4 bases to trimming and J lost 0 bases, with 11 bases between them. In germline, CDR1 is SGHTA, CDR2 FQGNSA. The CDR3 sequence is CASSYLGASTDTQYF. The CDR3 region has the DNA TGTGCCAGCAGCTACTTGGGGGCTAGCACAGATACGCAGTATTTT.

This chain connects TRBV5-6 to TRBJ2-7; 9 bases are shared with TRBD1. Germline loops: CDR1 SGHDT, CDR2 YYEEEE. CDR3 length: 15 amino acids. Losses at the gene ends were 0 bases for V and 3 bases for J; bases not matched to a gene: 4. CDR3 DNA: TGTGCCAGCAGCTTGGGGACAGGGGCCTTCTACGAGCAGTACTTC. Its translation: CASSLGTGAFYEQYF.

This rearrangement joins TRBV30 to TRBJ2-1; D is perhaps TRBD2 (6 bases). Trimming left V 3 bases short and J 7 bases short, with 10 bases between. This CDR3 region has 12 residues. Germline V gene data show CDR1 as GTSNPN and CDR2 as SVGIG (reference sequence). Here the CDR3 reads CAWREGPNEQFF. The CDR3 DNA follows: TGTGCCTGGAGGGAGGGTCCGAATGAGCAGTTCTTC.

The chain is built from TRBV4-2 and TRBJ1-2, with D perhaps TRBD1 (6 bases). Per the germline V gene, CDR1 is LGHNA and CDR2 is YNFKEQ. V lost 0 bases, J lost 3 bases, and 20 bases lay in between. This CDR3 has 18 amino acids. DNA for the CDR3: TGTGCCAGCAGCCAAGATCTCAACAGGGAGCGTCTTCACTATGGCTACACCTTC. It codes for CASSQDLNRERLHYGYTF.

Only one count was recorded for this clone. This rearrangement joins TRBV19 to TRBJ2-5, with 11 bases fitting TRBD2. The V gene end was trimmed by 6 bases and the J gene end by 5 bases; junction bases not matched to a gene: 8. Germline values: CDR1 LNHDA, CDR2 SQIVND (reference sequence). This CDR3 has 15 amino acids. Written as DNA, the CDR3 is TGTGCCAGTAGAGTTAGCGGGAGGGTTTCGGAGACCCAGTACTTC. The encoded protein is CASRVSGRVSETQYF.

The J gene is TRBJ1-1, the V gene TRBV7-3; D gene ambiguous. The V and J ends lost 4 bases and 7 bases respectively, with 13 bases between them. Germline CDR1 and CDR2: SGHTA and FQGTGA. There are 13 residues in the CDR3. CDR3 sequence (DNA): TGTGCCAGCAGCTCTCAGGCGTCCAGTGAAGCTTTCTTT. Translated: CASSSQASSEAFF.

The chain combines TRBV15 with TRBJ2-3; 8 bases map to TRBD2. The CDR3 has 14 residues. Germline-derived CDR1 and CDR2 are LNHNV and YYDKDF (reference sequence). V trimming: 6 bases; J trimming: 5 bases; junction bases outside the gene matches: 7. CDR3 coding DNA: TGTGCCACCAGGGACCTAGCGGGCGTAGATACGCAGTATTTT. Its translation is CATRDLAGVDTQYF.

This chain links TRBV5-1 with TRBJ1-1; 8 nucleotides match TRBD1. The V and J ends lost 0 bases and 5 bases, in that order; junction bases with no gene match: 3. Per germline, CDR1 SGHRS and CDR2 YFSETQ. This CDR3 is built from 14 residues. The CDR3 DNA reads as TGCGCCAGCAGCTTGGCGACAGGGGTTACTGAAGCTTTCTTT. This translates into CASSLATGVTEAFF.

This clone was seen once. The chain has TRBV10-2 and TRBJ1-6; TRBD1 might be the D (5 bases). This CDR3 has 15 amino acids. The V end was cut by 3 bases, the J end by 7 bases, with 13 bases between. The V gene's germline CDR1 is WSHSY and CDR2 SAAADI. CDR3 coding DNA: TGCGCCAGCAGTGACGAAGGTAGGGGAAATTCACCCCTCCACTTT. This gives the protein CASSDEGRGNSPLHF.

V and J are TRBV29-1 and TRBJ2-7; 7 nucleotides agree with TRBD1. Germline trimming cut 1 base from V and 4 bases from J; bases unmatched to any gene: 10. Germline lookup yields CDR1 SQVTM and CDR2 ANQGSEA. The CDR3 is made up of 15 amino acids. This CDR3 reads CSVEGGTVPKYEQYF. CDR3 DNA sequence: TGCAGCGTTGAAGGGGGGACAGTACCTAAATACGAGCAGTACTTC.

J is TRBJ2-2 and V is TRBV6-6; a possible D gene is TRBD2 (5 bases). This CDR3 region has 13 residues. V lost 8 bases and J lost 7, with 14 bases in between. In germline, CDR1 is MNHNY, CDR2 SVGAGI (reference sequence). The CDR3 sequence: CASETTTGGELFF. As DNA, the CDR3 is TGTGCCAGCGAGACTACCACCGGCGGGGAGCTGTTTTTT.

This sequence joins TRBV15 and TRBJ1-5, with a possible D match to TRBD1 (5 bases). Trimming took off 2 bases at V and 6 bases at J, with 11 bases between the two ends. Per the germline V gene, CDR1 is LNHNV and CDR2 is YYDKDF (reference sequence). This CDR3 comprises 14 residues. CDR3 sequence reads: CATSRQGRGQPQHF. The CDR3 DNA reads as TGTGCCACCAGCAGACAGGGTCGTGGTCAGCCCCAGCATTTT.

The chain uses TRBV11-2 and TRBJ1-6, with a possible D match to TRBD1 (6 bases). Germline loops: CDR1 SGHAT, CDR2 FQNNGV. Trimming removed 6 bases at V and 7 bases at J, with 16 bases between. This CDR3 comprises 15 residues. The CDR3 sequence: CASRHAGAQNSPLHF. CDR3 DNA sequence: TGTGCCAGCAGACACGCAGGGGCCCAAAATTCACCCCTCCACTTT.

The chain recombines TRBV6-1 with TRBJ1-6; D is perhaps TRBD1 (5 bases). The V gene lost 3 bases and the J gene lost 7 bases, with 13 bases spanning the gap. Germline V CDR1 and CDR2: MNHNS, SASEGT. This CDR3 is 15 amino acids long. This CDR3 reads CASSDAGGPNSPLHF. CDR3 nucleotides: TGTGCCAGCAGTGACGCCGGGGGTCCGAATTCACCCCTCCACTTT.

V gene TRBV7-9 combines with J gene TRBJ2-1; 8 nucleotides match TRBD2. The trim removed 1 base at V and 9 bases at J, leaving 11 bases unmatched. The CDR3 contains 16 residues. Germline V gene data show CDR1 as SEHNR and CDR2 as FQNEAQ (reference sequence). The CDR3 bases are TGTGCCAGCAGCTTAGTCCCAGCGGGAGTTCCCGTTGAGCAGTTCTTC. Its protein product is CASSLVPAGVPVEQFF.